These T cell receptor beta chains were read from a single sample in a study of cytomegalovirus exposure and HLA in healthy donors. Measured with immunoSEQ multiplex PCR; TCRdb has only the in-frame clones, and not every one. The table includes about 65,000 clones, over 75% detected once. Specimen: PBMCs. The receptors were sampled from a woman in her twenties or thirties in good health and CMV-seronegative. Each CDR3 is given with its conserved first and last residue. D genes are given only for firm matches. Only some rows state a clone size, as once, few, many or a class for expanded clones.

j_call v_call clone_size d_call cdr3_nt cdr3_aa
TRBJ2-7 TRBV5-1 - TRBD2 TGCGCCAGCAGCTTGACTAGCGGAAGCTCCTACGAGCAGTACTTC CASSLTSGSSYEQYF
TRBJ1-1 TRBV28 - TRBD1 TGTGCCAGCAGTGACAGGGGTGCTGAAGCTTTCTTT CASSDRGAEAFF
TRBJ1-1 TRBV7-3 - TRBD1 TGTGCCAGCAGCTTATATTTTGGGACAGGGGGTCCCACTGAAGCTTTCTTT CASSLYFGTGGPTEAFF
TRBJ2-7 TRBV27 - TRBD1 TGTGCCAGCAGTTTTACAGGGGGCATCTACGAGCAGTACTTC CASSFTGGIYEQYF
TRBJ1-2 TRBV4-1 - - TGCGCCAGCAGCCAAGGTGGGGGGGCTAACTATGGCTACACCTTC CASSQGGGANYGYTF
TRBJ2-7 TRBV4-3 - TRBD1 TGCGCCAGCAGCCGAGGACAGGGAGTCCTCTACGAGCAGTACTTC CASSRGQGVLYEQYF
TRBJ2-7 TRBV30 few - TGTGCCTGGAGTGTACGAGCGCTCCACGAGCAGTACTTC CAWSVRALHEQYF
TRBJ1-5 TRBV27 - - TGTGCCAGCAGGGGGAGGGTGAATCAGCCCCAGCATTTT CASRGRVNQPQHF
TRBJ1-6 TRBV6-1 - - TGTGCCAGCAGGCCCGGCGGTGCTAATTCACCCCTCCACTTT CASRPGGANSPLHF
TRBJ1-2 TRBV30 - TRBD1 TGTGCCTGGAGTAAGACAGGGTATGGCTACACCTTC CAWSKTGYGYTF
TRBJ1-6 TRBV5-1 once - TGCGCCAGCAGCTTGGATGGCTTCCCCTATAATTCACCCCTCCACTTT CASSLDGFPYNSPLHF
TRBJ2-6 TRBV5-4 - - TGTGCCAGCACTTCAGGCTCTGGGGCCAACGTCCTGACTTTC CASTSGSGANVLTF
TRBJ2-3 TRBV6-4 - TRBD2 TGTGCCAGCAGTGACCGAGCGGGGACAGATACGCAGTATTTT CASSDRAGTDTQYF
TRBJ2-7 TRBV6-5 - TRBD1 TGTGCCAGCGGGACAGAGAGCCAAAAACCCTACGAGCAGTACTTC CASGTESQKPYEQYF
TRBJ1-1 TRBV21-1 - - TGTGCCAGCAGCAAATTCGGGGAGGTAATGAGAGGTGAAGCTTTCTTT CASSKFGEVMRGEAFF
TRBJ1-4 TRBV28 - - TGTGCCAGCAGATTTCTGACAGGTCTACTGTTTTTT CASRFLTGLLFF
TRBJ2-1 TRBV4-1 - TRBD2 TGCGCCAGCAGCTTTCGGACTAGCGGGAGTAAAAATGAGCAGTTCTTC CASSFRTSGSKNEQFF
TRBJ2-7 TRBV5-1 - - TGCGCCAGCAGCCGGACACCAGACTACGAGCAGTACTTC CASSRTPDYEQYF
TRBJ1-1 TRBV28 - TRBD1 TGTGCCAGCAGTTTAGAGGGGGCACGAGCTTTCTTT CASSLEGARAFF
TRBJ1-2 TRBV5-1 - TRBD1 TGCGCCACCACGATGGGACAGGGGGCGCGTGGCTACACCTTC CATTMGQGARGYTF
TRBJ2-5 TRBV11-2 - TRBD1 TGTGCCAGCAGCTTAGGGGACAGGGGAAAAGAGACCCAGTACTTC CASSLGDRGKETQYF
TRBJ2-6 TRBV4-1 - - TGCGCCAGCAGCCAAGATGGAGGGGGCAGTTCCGTCTCTGGGGCCAACGTCCTGACTTTC CASSQDGGGSSVSGANVLTF
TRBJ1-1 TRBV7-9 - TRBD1 TGTGCCAGCAGCTCCCAAGGGACAGCCTATGAAGCTTTCTTT CASSSQGTAYEAFF
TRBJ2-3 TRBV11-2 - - TGTGCCAGCAGCTTATTGGTTACTAGCACAGATACGCAGTATTTT CASSLLVTSTDTQYF
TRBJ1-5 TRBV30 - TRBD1 TGTGCCTGGGGGGGACAGGGCAGCAATCAGCCCCAGCATTTT CAWGGQGSNQPQHF
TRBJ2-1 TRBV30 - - TGTGCCTGGAGTGTATTAGACTTCGATGAGCAGTTCTTC CAWSVLDFDEQFF
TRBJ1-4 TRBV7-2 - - TGTGCCAGCAGCTTCGGACAGTGGAGTGAAAAACTGTTTTTT CASSFGQWSEKLFF
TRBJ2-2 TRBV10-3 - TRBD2 TGTGCCATCAGTGACCTAGCGGGGAACACCGGGGAGCTGTTTTTT CAISDLAGNTGELFF